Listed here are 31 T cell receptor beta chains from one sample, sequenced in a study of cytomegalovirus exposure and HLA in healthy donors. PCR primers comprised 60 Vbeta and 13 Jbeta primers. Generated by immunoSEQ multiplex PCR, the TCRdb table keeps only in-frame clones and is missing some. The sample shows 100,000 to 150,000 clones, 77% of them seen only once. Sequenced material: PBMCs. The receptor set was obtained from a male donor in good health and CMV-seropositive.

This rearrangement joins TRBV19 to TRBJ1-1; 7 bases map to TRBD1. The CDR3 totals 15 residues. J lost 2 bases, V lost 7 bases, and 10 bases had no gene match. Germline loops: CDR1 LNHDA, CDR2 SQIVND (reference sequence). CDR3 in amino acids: CASTTSGQRNTEAFF. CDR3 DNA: TGTGCCAGTACCACCTCGGGACAGAGAAACACTGAAGCTTTCTTT.

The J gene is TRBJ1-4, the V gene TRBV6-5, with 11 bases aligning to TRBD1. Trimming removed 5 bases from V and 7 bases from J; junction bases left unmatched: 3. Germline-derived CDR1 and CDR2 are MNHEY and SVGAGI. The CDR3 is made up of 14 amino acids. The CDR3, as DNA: TGTGCCAGCAGTGGACAGGGGGCACGTGAAAAACTGTTTTTT. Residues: CASSGQGAREKLFF.

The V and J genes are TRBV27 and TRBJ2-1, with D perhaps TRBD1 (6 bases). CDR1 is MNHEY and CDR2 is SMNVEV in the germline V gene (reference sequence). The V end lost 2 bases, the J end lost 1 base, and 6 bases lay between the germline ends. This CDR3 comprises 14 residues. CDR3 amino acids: CASSLQGSYNEQFF. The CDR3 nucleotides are TGTGCCAGCAGTTTACAGGGGTCCTACAATGAGCAGTTCTTC.

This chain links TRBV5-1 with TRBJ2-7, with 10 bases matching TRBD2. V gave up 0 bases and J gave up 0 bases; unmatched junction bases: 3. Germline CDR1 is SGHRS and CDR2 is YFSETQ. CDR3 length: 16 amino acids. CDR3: CASSLELAGSSYEQYF. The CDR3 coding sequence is TGCGCCAGCAGCTTGGAACTAGCGGGGAGCTCCTACGAGCAGTACTTC.

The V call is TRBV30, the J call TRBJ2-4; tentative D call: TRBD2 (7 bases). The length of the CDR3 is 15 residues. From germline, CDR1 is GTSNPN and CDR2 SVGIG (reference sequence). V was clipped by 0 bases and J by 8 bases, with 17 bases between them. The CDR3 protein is CAWSVPGGGIDIQYF. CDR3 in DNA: TGTGCCTGGAGTGTCCCTGGGGGGGGCATCGACATTCAGTACTTC. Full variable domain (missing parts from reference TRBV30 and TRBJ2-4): SQTIHQWPATLVQPVGSPLSLECTVEGTSNPNLYWYRQAAGRGLQLLFYSVGIGQISSEVPQNLSASRPQDRQFILSSKKLLLSDSGFYLCAWSVPGGGIDIQYFGAGTRLSVL.

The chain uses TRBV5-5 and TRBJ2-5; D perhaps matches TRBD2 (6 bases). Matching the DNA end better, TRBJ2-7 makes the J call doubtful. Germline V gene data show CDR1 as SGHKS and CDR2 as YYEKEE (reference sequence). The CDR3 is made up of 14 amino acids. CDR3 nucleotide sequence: TGTGCCAGCTCCCCGGGGGTGTCACCCTACGAGCAGTACTTC. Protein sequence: CASSPGVSPYEQYF.

The CDR3 is CAISEASSGSYEQYF. For the CDR3, the DNA is TGTGCCATCAGTGAGGCTTCTAGCGGGAGCTACGAGCAGTACTTC. The chain links TRBV10-3 to TRBJ2-7; 10 bases fit TRBD2. Trimming took 2 bases from V and 3 from J; bases not matched to a gene: 4. CDR1 and CDR2 from the germline V gene are ENHRY and SYGVKD. The CDR3 is 15 amino acids.

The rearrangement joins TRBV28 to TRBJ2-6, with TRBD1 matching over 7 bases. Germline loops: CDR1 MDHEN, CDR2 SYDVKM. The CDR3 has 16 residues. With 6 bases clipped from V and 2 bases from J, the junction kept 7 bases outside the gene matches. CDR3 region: CASRPTQGAGANVLTF. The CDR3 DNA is TGTGCCAGCAGGCCCACTCAGGGGGCTGGGGCCAACGTCCTGACTTTC.

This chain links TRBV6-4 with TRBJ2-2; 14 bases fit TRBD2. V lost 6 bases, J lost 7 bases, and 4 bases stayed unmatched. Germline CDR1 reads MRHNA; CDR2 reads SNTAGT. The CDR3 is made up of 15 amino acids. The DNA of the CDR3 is TGTGCCAGCAGCCGACTAGCGGGAGGGCTCGGGGAGCTGTTTTTT. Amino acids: CASSRLAGGLGELFF.

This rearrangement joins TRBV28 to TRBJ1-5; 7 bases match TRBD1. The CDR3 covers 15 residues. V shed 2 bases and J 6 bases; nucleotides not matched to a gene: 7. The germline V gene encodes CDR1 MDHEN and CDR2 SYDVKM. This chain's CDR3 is CASSLATGVGQPQHF. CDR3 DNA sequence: TGTGCCAGCAGTTTAGCCACAGGGGTCGGTCAGCCCCAGCATTTT. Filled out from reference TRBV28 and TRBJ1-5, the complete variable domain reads DVKVTQSSRYLVKRTGEKVFLECVQDMDHENMFWYRQDPGLGLRLIYFSYDVKMKEKGDIPEGYSVSREKKERFSLILESASTNQTSMYLCASSLATGVGQPQHFGDGTRLSIL.

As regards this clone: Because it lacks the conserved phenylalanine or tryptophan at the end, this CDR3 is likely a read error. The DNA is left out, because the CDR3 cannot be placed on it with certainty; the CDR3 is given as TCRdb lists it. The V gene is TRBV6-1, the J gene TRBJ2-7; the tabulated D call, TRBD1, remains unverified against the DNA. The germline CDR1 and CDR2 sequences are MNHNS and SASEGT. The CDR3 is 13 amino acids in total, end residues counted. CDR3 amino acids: CASSEMGTGSIKS.

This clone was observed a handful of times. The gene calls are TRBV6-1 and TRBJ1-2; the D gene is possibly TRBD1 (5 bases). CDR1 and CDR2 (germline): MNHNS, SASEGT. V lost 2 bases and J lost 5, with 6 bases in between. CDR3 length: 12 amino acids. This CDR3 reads CASSEQGYGYTF. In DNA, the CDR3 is TGTGCCAGCAGTGAACAGGGTTATGGCTACACCTTC.

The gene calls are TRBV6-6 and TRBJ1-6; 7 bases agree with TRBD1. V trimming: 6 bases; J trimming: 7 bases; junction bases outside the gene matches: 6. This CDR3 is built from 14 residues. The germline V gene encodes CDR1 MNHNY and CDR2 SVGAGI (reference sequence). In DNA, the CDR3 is TGTGCCAGCAGCCAGGCACAGGGGAATTCACCCCTCCACTTT. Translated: CASSQAQGNSPLHF.

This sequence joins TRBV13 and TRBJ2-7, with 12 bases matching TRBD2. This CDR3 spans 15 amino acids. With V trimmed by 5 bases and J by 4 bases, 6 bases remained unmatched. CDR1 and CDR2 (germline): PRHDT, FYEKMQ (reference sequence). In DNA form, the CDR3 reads TGTGCCAGCAGCGAGCTAGCGGGAGGGAGGTACGAGCAGTACTTC. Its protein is CASSELAGGRYEQYF.

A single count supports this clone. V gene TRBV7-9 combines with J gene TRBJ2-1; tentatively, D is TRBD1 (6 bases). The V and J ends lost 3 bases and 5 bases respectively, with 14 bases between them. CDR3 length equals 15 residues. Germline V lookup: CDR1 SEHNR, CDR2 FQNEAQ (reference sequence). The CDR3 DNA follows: TGTGCCAGCAGCTTGATTCAGGGGCGACACAATGAGCAGTTCTTC. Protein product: CASSLIQGRHNEQFF.

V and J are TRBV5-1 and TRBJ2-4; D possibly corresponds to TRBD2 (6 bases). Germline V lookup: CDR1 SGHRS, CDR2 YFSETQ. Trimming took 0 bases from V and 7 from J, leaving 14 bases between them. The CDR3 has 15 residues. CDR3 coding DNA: TGCGCCAGCAGCTTGGAAGGGAGGTGGGAGAACATTCAGTACTTC. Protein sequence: CASSLEGRWENIQYF.

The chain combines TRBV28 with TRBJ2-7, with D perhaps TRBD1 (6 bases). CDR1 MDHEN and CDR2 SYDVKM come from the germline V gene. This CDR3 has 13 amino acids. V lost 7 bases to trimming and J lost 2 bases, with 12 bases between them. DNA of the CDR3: TGTGCCAGCATGAAACAGGGCACCTACGAGCAGTACTTC. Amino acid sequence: CASMKQGTYEQYF.

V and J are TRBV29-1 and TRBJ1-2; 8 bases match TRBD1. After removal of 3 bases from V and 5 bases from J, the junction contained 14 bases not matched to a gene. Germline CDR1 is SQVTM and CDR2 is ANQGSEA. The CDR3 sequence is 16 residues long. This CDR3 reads CSVDRGRGLSQYGYTF. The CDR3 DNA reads TGCAGCGTTGACCGGGGCAGGGGGCTCTCACAATATGGCTACACCTTC.

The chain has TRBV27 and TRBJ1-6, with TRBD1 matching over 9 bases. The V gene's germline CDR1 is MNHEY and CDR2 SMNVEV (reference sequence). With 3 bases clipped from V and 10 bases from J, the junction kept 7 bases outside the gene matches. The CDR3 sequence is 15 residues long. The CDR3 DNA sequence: TGTGCCAGCAGTTTCGGGACAGGGCACAGATCACCCCTCCACTTT. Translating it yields CASSFGTGHRSPLHF.

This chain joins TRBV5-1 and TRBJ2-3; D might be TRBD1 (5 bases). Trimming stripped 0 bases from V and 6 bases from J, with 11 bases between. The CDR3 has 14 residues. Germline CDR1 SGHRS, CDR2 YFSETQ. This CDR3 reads CASSLGQGWDTQYF. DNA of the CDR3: TGCGCCAGCAGCTTGGGGCAGGGTTGGGATACGCAGTATTTT.

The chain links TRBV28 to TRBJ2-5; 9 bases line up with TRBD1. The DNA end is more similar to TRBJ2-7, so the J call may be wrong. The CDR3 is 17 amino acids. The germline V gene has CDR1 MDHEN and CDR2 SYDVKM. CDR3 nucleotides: TGTGCCAGCAGCCTATCCCGGTTGGGACAGGGTTTCCACGAGCAGTACTTC. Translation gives CASSLSRLGQGFHEQYF.

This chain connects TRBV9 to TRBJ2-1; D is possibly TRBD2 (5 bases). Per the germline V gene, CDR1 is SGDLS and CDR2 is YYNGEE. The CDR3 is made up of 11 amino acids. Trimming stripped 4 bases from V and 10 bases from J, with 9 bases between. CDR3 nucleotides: TGTGCCAGCAGCAAGACTACGGAGCAGTTCTTC. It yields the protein CASSKTTEQFF.

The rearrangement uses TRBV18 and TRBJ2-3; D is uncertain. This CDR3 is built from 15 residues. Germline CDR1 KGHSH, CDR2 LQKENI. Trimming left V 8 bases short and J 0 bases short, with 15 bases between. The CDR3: CASGTTTMSTDTQYF. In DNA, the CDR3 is TGTGCCAGCGGCACTACGACGATGAGCACAGATACGCAGTATTTT.

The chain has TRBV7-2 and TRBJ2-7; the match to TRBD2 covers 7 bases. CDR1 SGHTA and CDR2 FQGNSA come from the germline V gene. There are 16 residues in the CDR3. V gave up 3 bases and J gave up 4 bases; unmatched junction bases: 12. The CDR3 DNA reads TGTGCCAGCAGCTTTTTGGGCGGGAGCGTACTATACGAGCAGTACTTC. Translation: CASSFLGGSVLYEQYF.

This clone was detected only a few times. CDR3 sequence reads: CASSAEQGRNTEAFF. For the CDR3, the DNA is TGTGCCAGCAGTGCCGAACAGGGGCGGAACACTGAAGCTTTCTTT. The chain uses TRBV27 and TRBJ1-1; 7 bases match TRBD1. With 5 bases clipped from V and 1 base from J, the junction kept 7 bases outside the gene matches. Germline loops: CDR1 MNHEY, CDR2 SMNVEV (reference sequence). This CDR3 spans 15 amino acids.

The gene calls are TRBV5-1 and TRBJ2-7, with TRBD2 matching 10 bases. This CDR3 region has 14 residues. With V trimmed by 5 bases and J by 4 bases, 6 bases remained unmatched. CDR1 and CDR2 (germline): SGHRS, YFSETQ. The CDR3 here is CASSRLAGVYEQYF. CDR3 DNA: TGCGCCAGCAGTCGGCTAGCGGGGGTTTACGAGCAGTACTTC.

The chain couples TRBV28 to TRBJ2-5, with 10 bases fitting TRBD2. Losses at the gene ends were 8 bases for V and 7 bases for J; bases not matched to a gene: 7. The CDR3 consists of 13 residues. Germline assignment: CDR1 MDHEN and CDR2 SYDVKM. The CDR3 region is CASASGGSGTQYF. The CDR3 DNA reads TGTGCCAGCGCTAGCGGGGGCTCCGGGACCCAGTACTTC.

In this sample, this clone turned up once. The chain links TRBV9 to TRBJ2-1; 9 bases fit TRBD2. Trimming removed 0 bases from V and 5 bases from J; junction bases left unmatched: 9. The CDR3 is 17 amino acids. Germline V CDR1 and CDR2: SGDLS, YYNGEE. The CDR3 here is CASSVGLAAIRDNEQFF. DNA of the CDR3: TGTGCCAGCAGCGTAGGACTAGCGGCAATTCGAGACAATGAGCAGTTCTTC.

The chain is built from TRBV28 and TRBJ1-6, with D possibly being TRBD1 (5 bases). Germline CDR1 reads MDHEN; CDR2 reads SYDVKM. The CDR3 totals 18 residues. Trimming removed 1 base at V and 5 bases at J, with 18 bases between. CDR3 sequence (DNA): TGTGCCAGCAGTTTATCGGGGGGACCCTGGTTTGATAATTCACCCCTCCACTTT. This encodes CASSLSGGPWFDNSPLHF. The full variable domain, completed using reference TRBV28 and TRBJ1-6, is DVKVTQSSRYLVKRTGEKVFLECVQDMDHENMFWYRQDPGLGLRLIYFSYDVKMKEKGDIPEGYSVSREKKERFSLILESASTNQTSMYLCASSLSGGPWFDNSPLHFGNGTRLTVT.

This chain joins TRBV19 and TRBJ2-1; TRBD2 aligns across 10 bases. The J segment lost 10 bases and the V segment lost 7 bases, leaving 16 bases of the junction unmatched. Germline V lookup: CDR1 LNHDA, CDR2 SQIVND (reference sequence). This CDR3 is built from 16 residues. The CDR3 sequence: CASKSGELAGLKEQFF. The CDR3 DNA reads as TGTGCCAGTAAGAGCGGGGAACTAGCGGGGCTAAAGGAGCAGTTCTTC.

CDR3 nucleotide sequence: TGTGCCAGCAGCCAAGGGGTTAGCGGGGAGAACACCGGGGAGCTGTTTTTT. Amino acid sequence: CASSQGVSGENTGELFF. The chain has TRBV4-2 and TRBJ2-2; 8 nucleotides line up with TRBD2. The germline V gene has CDR1 LGHNA and CDR2 YNFKEQ. This CDR3 spans 17 amino acids. V was pared by 1 base and J by 1 base, with 5 bases of the junction left unmatched.